The 14 T cell receptor beta chains in this list originate from one sample, sequenced in a study of blood T cell repertoires in COVID-19. Produced via immunoSEQ multiplex PCR; TCRdb's table is partial and in-frame only. The sample has just over 250,000 clones; 91% are singletons. The sequenced sample consisted of peripheral blood. The receptors derive from a person aged 18-35 years with COVID-19, enrolled during active disease.

The J gene is TRBJ2-2, the V gene TRBV6-5; 10 positions agree with TRBD2. This CDR3 has 15 amino acids. V shed 4 bases, J shed 5 bases, and the junction held 4 bases outside the gene matches. CDR1 and CDR2 from the germline V gene are MNHEY and SVGAGI. CDR3 protein: CASSSGTSETGELFF. The DNA of the CDR3 is TGTGCCAGCAGTTCTGGGACTAGCGAGACCGGGGAGCTGTTTTTT.

V and J are TRBV7-2 and TRBJ2-7; TRBD2 agrees at 10 bases. V dropped 0 bases and J dropped 10; count of bases not matched to a gene: 3. This CDR3 is built from 13 residues. Germline V gene data show CDR1 as SGHTA and CDR2 as FQGNSA. The DNA for the CDR3 is TGTGCCAGCAGCTTAGCCACTAGCGGGATACAGTACTTC. It encodes CASSLATSGIQYF.

J is TRBJ1-4 and V is TRBV5-8, with 10 bases lining up with TRBD1. The germline V gene encodes CDR1 SGHTS and CDR2 YDEGEE. This CDR3 has 15 residues. J lost 6 bases, V lost 4 bases, and 6 bases had no gene match. The CDR3 region has the DNA TGTGCCAGCAGCAGGGGACAGGGGAGATATGAAAAACTGTTTTTT. Translated: CASSRGQGRYEKLFF.

The chain combines TRBV5-1 with TRBJ2-1; a possible D gene is TRBD2 (6 bases). The CDR3 is made up of 16 amino acids. The V end was cut by 1 base, the J end by 6 bases, with 17 bases between. Germline V gene sequence: CDR1 SGHRS, CDR2 YFSETQ. The CDR3, as DNA: TGCGCCAGCAGCTTGAGGCCGGGACTGAGTCCCAATGAGCAGTTCTTC. Encoded protein: CASSLRPGLSPNEQFF.

The V and J genes are TRBV27 and TRBJ1-5; D is ambiguous. V shed 6 bases and J shed 2 bases, with 14 bases lying between them. From germline, CDR1 is MNHEY and CDR2 SMNVEV (reference sequence). There are 15 residues in the CDR3. For the CDR3, the DNA is TGTGCCAGCAGGTTGGGAGGCCAGGGCAATCAGCCCCAGCATTTT. Translating it yields CASRLGGQGNQPQHF.

The chain has TRBV25-1 and TRBJ1-1; the match to TRBD1 covers 7 bases. Germline assignment: CDR1 MGHDK and CDR2 SYGVNS. Trimming at V came to 4 bases and at J to 0 bases, leaving 5 bases not matched to a gene. This CDR3 has 15 residues. The CDR3 loop reads CASSVDRPMNTEAFF. The CDR3, as DNA: TGTGCCAGCAGTGTGGACAGGCCGATGAACACTGAAGCTTTCTTT. The entire variable domain, with the rest obtained from reference TRBV25-1 and TRBJ1-1, is as follows: EADIYQTPRYLVIGTGKKITLECSQTMGHDKMYWYQQDPGMELHLIHYSYGVNSTEKGDLSSESTVSRIRTEHFPLTLESARPSHTSQYLCASSVDRPMNTEAFFGQGTRLTVV.

This sequence joins TRBV7-9 and TRBJ2-3; tentative D call: TRBD2 (5 bases). Trimming shortened V by 5 bases and J by 5 bases, and 14 bases separated the two germline ends. Germline CDR1 and CDR2: SEHNR and FQNEAQ (reference sequence). CDR3 length equals 14 residues. CDR3 sequence reads: CASSLMSGLDTQYF. CDR3 nucleotides: TGTGCCAGCAGCCTCATGTCGGGGTTAGATACGCAGTATTTT.

This chain uses TRBV5-4 with TRBJ1-2; perhaps TRBD1 as D (6 bases). Germline V gives CDR1 SGHNT, CDR2 YYREEE (reference sequence). V gave up 4 bases and J gave up 4 bases, with 14 bases separating them. This CDR3 has 14 amino acids. CDR3 loop: CASSPTGGIYGYTF. CDR3 DNA sequence: TGTGCCAGCAGCCCGACAGGTGGAATCTATGGCTACACCTTC.

The chain carries TRBV6-1 and TRBJ2-7; the match to TRBD1 covers 12 bases. Germline values: CDR1 MNHNS, CDR2 SASEGT. The CDR3 runs 17 residues. The junction had 14 bases not matched to a gene; V was cut back by 4 bases and J by 7 bases. CDR3 sequence reads: CASSARPPGQGAWEQYF. CDR3 nucleotides: TGTGCCAGCAGTGCACGGCCGCCGGGACAGGGGGCTTGGGAGCAGTACTTC.

The CDR3 loop is CASSITGGDNQPQHF. In DNA form, the CDR3 reads TGTGCCAGTAGTATAACCGGGGGGGACAATCAGCCCCAGCATTTT. V is TRBV19 and J is TRBJ1-5; D possibly corresponds to TRBD1 (5 bases). The CDR3 has 15 residues. The germline V gene has CDR1 LNHDA and CDR2 SQIVND (reference sequence). Trimming pared 2 bases from V and 3 bases from J, leaving 11 bases between.

The chain combines TRBV7-8 with TRBJ1-1; the D gene is possibly TRBD1 (5 bases). V was clipped by 1 base and J by 1 base, with 7 bases between them. CDR1 is SGHVS and CDR2 is FQNEAQ in the germline V gene. The CDR3 is 14 residues long. CDR3 coding DNA: TGTGCCAGCAGCTTAGGACAGAAGAACACTGAAGCTTTCTTT. Amino acids: CASSLGQKNTEAFF.

The gene calls are TRBV24-1 and TRBJ2-7, with TRBD2 matching 10 bases. Germline V CDR1 and CDR2: KGHDR, SFDVKD. CDR3 size: 13 residues. J was trimmed by 9 bases and V by 0 bases; bases with no gene match: 1. The CDR3 region has the DNA TGTGCCACCAGTGATTTGACTAGCGGGGTGCAGTACTTC. This codes for CATSDLTSGVQYF.

J is TRBJ2-7 and V is TRBV4-1; 7 bases agree with TRBD2. The CDR3 totals 16 residues. Trimming cost V 4 bases and J 5 bases; bases outside gene matches: 14. CDR1 and CDR2 from the germline V gene are MGHRA and YSYEKL. Written as DNA, the CDR3 is TGCGCCAGCAGCCGGACTAGTTTGGACCTCCCCCACGAGCAGTACTTC. Its translation: CASSRTSLDLPHEQYF.

This sequence joins TRBV5-1 and TRBJ1-2, with D tentatively TRBD1 (5 bases). Between the trimmed V and J ends, which lost 0 bases and 7 bases, there was a span of 10 bases. The CDR3 contains 13 residues. Looked up from germline, CDR1 is SGHRS and CDR2 is YFSETQ. The CDR3 spells CASSLDTGGGYTF. In nucleotides, the CDR3 is TGCGCCAGCAGCTTGGATACGGGGGGTGGCTACACCTTC.